This T cell receptor (beta chain) emerged from a study of T-cell memory formation after mild COVID-19 (dated by TCRdb to the early 2020s). Concerning the study at large: TCR sequence clusters from the two donors were found to be largely donor specific. Two young, previously healthy adult volunteers made up the cohort, one male and one female. Longitudinal TCRalpha and TCRbeta repertoire sequencing tracked T-cell clones expanding and contracting after mild COVID-19 in two donors. Overall results and qualifications from the work: Clones that contracted from day 15 to 85 showed balanced CD4/CD8 phenotypes, whereas a second wave of clones that expanded from day 15 to 37 leaned towards CD4+. SARS-CoV-2 specificity of the second-wave clones peaking on day 37 was not confirmed. Contracting CD4+ clones turned up mainly in the CM and EM memory subsets, whereas EMRA was where CD8+ clones were enriched. The study covered only two mild cases, and larger cohorts including severe cases with pre-infection samples were considered necessary. The detection of some responding clones in pre-infection memory suggests that pre-existing cross-reactive memory T cells joined the SARS-CoV-2 response.

PBMCs were isolated by Ficoll-Paque density gradient centrifugation. V lost 0 bases and J lost 4 bases, and the count of bases not matched to a germline gene is 7. CDR1 SGHKS and CDR2 YYEKEE are derived from the germline V gene (reference sequence). Spanning cysteine to phenylalanine, the CDR3 consists of 16 amino acids. Only the CDR3 DNA is retained, 48 bases long and in frame from the first base. This sample was sequenced with an Illumina NovaSeq 6000. Using 5'RACE with constant-segment primers, TCRalpha and TCRbeta cDNA libraries were constructed, with sample barcodes and unique molecular identifiers added in the process. Trizol reagent was used to extract RNA from every sample. The libraries were amplified in two PCR steps, and the second step added a second sample barcode and Illumina TruSeq adapters. Sequencing of the libraries was done on an Illumina NovaSeq, producing 2 x 150 bp paired-end reads. The source study handled its data this way. Demultiplexing of reads and collapsing into UMI-guided consensus sequences were performed with migec v1.2.7. Using mixcr v2.1.11, the UMI consensuses were aligned to TRA and TRB V and J templates and assembled into clonotypes. Clonotypes were classified as expanded or contracted when called significant by both edgeR and NoisET, with noise models trained on biological replicates. For edgeR calls, the thresholds were a false discovery rate-adjusted p below 0.01 and a log2 fold-change of 1. As an exploratory analysis of dynamics, max-normalized trajectories of the 1000 most abundant clonotypes were examined with PCA combined with hierarchical clustering. Separately sequenced CD4+ and CD8+ repertoires were used to assign a CD4 or CD8 phenotype to each responding clone. The raw public reads went through TCRdb reprocessing: fastp at Q25, MiXCR clone calling, in-frame beta chains kept. Each record represents a unique CDR3 protein, reported with the most common genes and DNA among its rows. These V and J calls derive from TCRdb rather than the authors' analysis. This sample has some 320,000 distinct CDR3 sequences in its table, and about 15% of those were observed once. The biggest ten clones account for about a fifth of the sample.

As regards this clonotype: Its antigen has not been determined. No base qualities exist here, and no much larger clone lies one base off it.

The source of this sequence is a man between 18 and 29 years old who had mild COVID-19 (a few samples of this study predate the infection). The sample titles of this study are shuffled in the database, so cell type and time point are left out; the donor was told from shared clones. Rearrangement joined TRBV5-5 to TRBJ2-5; 9 central nucleotides agree with TRBD2. The sequenced sample consisted of PBMCs or a T cell subset sorted from them (not recorded which). The CDR3 is CASSLGGGAFRETQYF. In nucleotides, the sequence is TGTGCCAGCAGCTTGGGCGGGGGGGCGTTCCGAGAGACCCAGTACTTC.